Below, 2 T cell receptor beta chains from the same sample are listed, as sequenced in a study of blood T cells in healthy people across ages. It was with a sample-barcoded 5' primer and a J-beta primer mix that a second PCR of about 6 to 12 cycles was run. From the 5' RACE reads, TCRdb called clonotypes with MiXCR, one entry per CDR3 protein. Of 750,000 or so distinct CDR3 sequences detected, 20% to 25% appear once; the ten largest clones hold 9.4%. Separately, the same data were catalogued under a study of T cells of mothers and their children.

The sequenced material came from blood. The receptor set was obtained from a boy aged 10-17 years in good health.

The V gene is TRBV29-1, the J gene TRBJ1-1; D not certain. V lost 7 bases to trimming and J lost 1 base, with 13 bases between them. Germline CDR1 reads SQVTM; CDR2 reads ANQGSEA. CDR3 length: 13 amino acids. CDR3 nucleotides: TGCAGCGACACCCACCTGGGGAACACTGAAGCTTTCTTT. It codes for CSDTHLGNTEAFF. The full variable domain, in which reference TRBV29-1 and TRBJ1-1 provide the parts outside the CDR3, is SAVISQKPSRDICQRGTSLTIQCQVDSQVTMMFWYRQQPGQSLTLIATANQGSEATYESGFVIDKFPISRPNLTFSTLTVSNMSPEDSSIYLCSDTHLGNTEAFFGQGTRLTVV.

The J gene is TRBJ2-4, the V gene TRBV28; D is possibly TRBD1 (5 bases). Germline V gene data show CDR1 as MDHEN and CDR2 as SYDVKM. V lost 5 bases to trimming and J lost 0 bases, with 14 bases between them. The CDR3 extends over 16 amino acids. CDR3 region: CASSLLTVTAKNIQYF. The CDR3, as DNA: TGTGCCAGCAGTCTGCTGACAGTTACAGCCAAAAACATTCAGTACTTC.